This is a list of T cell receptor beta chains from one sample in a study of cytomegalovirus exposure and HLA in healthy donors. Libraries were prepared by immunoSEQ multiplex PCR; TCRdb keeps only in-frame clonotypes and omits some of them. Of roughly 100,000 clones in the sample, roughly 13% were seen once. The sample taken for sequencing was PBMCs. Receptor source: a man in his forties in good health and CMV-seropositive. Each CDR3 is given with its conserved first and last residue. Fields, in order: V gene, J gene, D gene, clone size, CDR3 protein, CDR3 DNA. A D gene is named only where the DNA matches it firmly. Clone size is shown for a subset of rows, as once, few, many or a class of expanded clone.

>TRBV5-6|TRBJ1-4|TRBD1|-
CASSPGQGEEKLFF
TGTGCCAGCAGCCCGGGACAGGGGGAGGAAAAACTGTTTTTT
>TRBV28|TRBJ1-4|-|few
CASSLGGEGEKLFF
TGTGCCAGCAGTTTGGGCGGGGAGGGCGAAAAACTGTTTTTT
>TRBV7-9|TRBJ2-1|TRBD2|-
CASSLELAGHNEQFF
TGTGCCAGCAGCTTAGAGCTAGCGGGCCACAATGAGCAGTTCTTC
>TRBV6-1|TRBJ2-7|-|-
CASSLYPTGGEQYF
TGTGCCAGCAGCCTATACCCCACCGGGGGTGAGCAGTACTTC
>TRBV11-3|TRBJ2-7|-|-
CASSLGPGNYEQYF
TGTGCCAGCAGCTTAGGGCCAGGTAACTACGAGCAGTACTTC
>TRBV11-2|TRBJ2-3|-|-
CASRQTVSTDTQYF
TGTGCCAGCAGACAGACGGTTAGCACAGATACGCAGTATTTT
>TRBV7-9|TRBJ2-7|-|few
CASNPGDAQYF
TGTGCCAGCAACCCCGGGGATGCGCAGTACTTC
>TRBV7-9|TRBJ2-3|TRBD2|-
CASTRYLTSGTQGADTQYF
TGTGCCAGCACCCGCTATTTGACTAGCGGGACCCAAGGCGCAGATACGCAGTATTTT
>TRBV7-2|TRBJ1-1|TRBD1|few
CASSLQGGDTEAFF
TGTGCCAGCAGCTTACAGGGGGGCGACACTGAAGCTTTCTTT
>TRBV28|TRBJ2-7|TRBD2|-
CASSLSGTSSYEQYF
TGTGCCAGCAGTTTAAGCGGGACCTCTTCCTACGAGCAGTACTTC
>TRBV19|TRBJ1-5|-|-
CASSAGFLGPQHF
TGTGCCAGTAGTGCGGGCTTCCTCGGGCCCCAGCATTTT
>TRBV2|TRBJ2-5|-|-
CASSRNGKETQYF
TGTGCCAGCAGTCGAAACGGGAAGGAGACCCAGTACTTC
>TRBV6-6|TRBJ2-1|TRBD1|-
CASSYAGGAFNEQFF
TGTGCCAGCAGTTACGCAGGGGGCGCATTTAATGAGCAGTTCTTC
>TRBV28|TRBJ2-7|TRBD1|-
CASWTGYDEQYF
TGTGCCAGCTGGACAGGGTACGACGAGCAGTACTTC
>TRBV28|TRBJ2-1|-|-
CASSTPRQGGGLLVGSYNEQFF
TGTGCCAGCAGTACGCCTCGACAGGGAGGTGGCCTCCTTGTGGGCTCCTACAATGAGCAGTTCTTC
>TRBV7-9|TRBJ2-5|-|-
CASSPPLQETQYF
TGTGCCAGCAGCCCCCCGCTACAAGAGACCCAGTACTTC
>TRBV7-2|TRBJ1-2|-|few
CASRGTAYGYTF
TGTGCCAGCAGAGGGACTGCCTATGGCTACACCTTC
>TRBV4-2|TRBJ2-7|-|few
CASSQEVAPTYEQYF
TGTGCCAGCAGCCAAGAGGTAGCGCCAACCTACGAGCAGTACTTC
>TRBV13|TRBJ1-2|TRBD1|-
CASSPTGEVNYGYTF
TGTGCCAGCAGCCCCACAGGGGAGGTGAACTATGGCTACACCTTC